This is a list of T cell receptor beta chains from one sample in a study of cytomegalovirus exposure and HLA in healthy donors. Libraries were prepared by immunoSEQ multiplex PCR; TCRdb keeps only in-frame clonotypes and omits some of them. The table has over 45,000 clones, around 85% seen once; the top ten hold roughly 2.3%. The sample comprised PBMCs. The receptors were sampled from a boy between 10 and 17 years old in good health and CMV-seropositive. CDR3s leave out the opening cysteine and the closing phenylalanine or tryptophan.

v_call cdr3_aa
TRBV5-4 ASRGTGIYEQY
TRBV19 ASSRGGSSTDTQY
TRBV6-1 ASSGWTDPSDWSQH
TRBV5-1 ASSLAPQATGELF
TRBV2 AGDRENTEAF
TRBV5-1 ASSIGDSENNSPLH
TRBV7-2 ASSLGLVADTQY
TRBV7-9 SSGWGGAYEQY
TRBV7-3 ASSLSSGVGEQF
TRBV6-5 ASSDPGEGAYEQY
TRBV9 ASSVDVTMKDTQY
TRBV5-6 ASSLRGGIETQY
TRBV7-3 ASSYESGGGYT
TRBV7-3 ASSFLTGGSDNEQF
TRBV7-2 ASSRGSGVYEQY
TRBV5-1 ASSFQQGARGTEAF
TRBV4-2 ASRSDWAANEKLF
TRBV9 ASSSEGDTNSPLH
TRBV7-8 ASSSDRVYNQPQH
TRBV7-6 ASSFGGGYEQY
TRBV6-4 ASIYRDRGYGYT
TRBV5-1 ASSLGATDTDTQY
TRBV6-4 ASSEDFSNQPQH
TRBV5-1 ASSLAWGGGGLRTGELF
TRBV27 ASSFRGGSYNEQF
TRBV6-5 ASSSGGTGNTIY
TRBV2 ASTPRGSDYEQY
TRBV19 ASSIGVPGQWNYQPQH
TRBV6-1 ASAARGTEAF
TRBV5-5 ASSLEWTGIEQY
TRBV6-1 ASREGQGNEKLF
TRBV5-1 ASSLARVAGNNEQF
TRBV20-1 SASQGGQQY
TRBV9 ASSVAGGIPYEQY
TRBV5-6 ASSVWQSYTEAF
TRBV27 ASASHDRGVYGYT
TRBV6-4 ASSPGQGEDTQY
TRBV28 ASSLLRDRGIGGYT
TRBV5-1 ASSPGTGAYEQY
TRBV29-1 SVEDRFNEKLF
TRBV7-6 ASSLVWSTSEELF
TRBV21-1 ASRRPTELF
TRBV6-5 ASSELMPPSEAF
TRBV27 ASSLLGALSTGELF
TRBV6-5 ASMPDRLTEAF
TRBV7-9 ASSLGGNGEQY
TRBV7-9 ASSRDGGQFYGYT
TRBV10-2 ASKGSGHPRNTEAF
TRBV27 ASSTDRGFYEQY
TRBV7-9 ASSLPTGMTEAF